The 27 T cell receptor beta chains in this list originate from one sample, sequenced in a study of human T cells and chemical hapten exposure. As for time point: patch test 2, 6 weeks after DPC sensitization. Noted treatment: therapeutic diphenylcyclopropenone sensitization with weekly scalp DPC. TCRdb analysed the RACE reads with MiXCR anew, one entry per CDR3 protein. The sample holds under 450,000 distinct CDR3 sequences, over 6% seen once. Here the sequenced sample was whole blood, taken in connection with sensitization to the hapten diphenylcyclopropenone (DPC). These receptors were taken from a woman under 30 with alopecia areata. Some clones in this sample may be carry-over from other donors' samples.

This chain joins TRBV7-8 and TRBJ2-3; 7 bases match TRBD2. Trimming cost V 2 bases and J 4 bases; bases outside gene matches: 9. Germline CDR1 reads SGHVS; CDR2 reads FQNEAQ. This CDR3 has 16 amino acids. In DNA, the CDR3 is TGTGCCAGCAGCTTAAGGCGGCGGGGGTCATCAGATACGCAGTATTTT. This sequence encodes CASSLRRRGSSDTQYF.

The chain couples TRBV4-3 to TRBJ1-1; D is unresolved. Germline CDR1 and CDR2: LGHNA and YSLEER. Trimming pared 0 bases from V and 11 bases from J, leaving 10 bases between. There are 12 residues in the CDR3. CDR3 region: CASSQDGGYAFF. The CDR3 DNA is TGCGCCAGCAGCCAAGATGGAGGCTACGCTTTCTTT.

The chain carries TRBV6-6 and TRBJ2-5; weak D call: TRBD2 (7 bases). Between the trimmed V and J ends, which lost 5 bases and 5 bases, there was a span of 15 bases. Germline lookup yields CDR1 MNHNY and CDR2 SVGAGI (reference sequence). The CDR3 extends over 14 amino acids. In DNA form, the CDR3 reads TGTGCCAGCAGTGGGGGGGCGGATAGGGAGACCCAGTACTTC. Translated: CASSGGADRETQYF.

The chain uses TRBV28 and TRBJ2-7, with 10 nucleotides matching TRBD1. The CDR3 is 14 amino acids. Unmatched junction bases numbered 5, after V lost 5 bases and J lost 4 bases. Germline V gene sequence: CDR1 MDHEN, CDR2 SYDVKM. Here the CDR3 DNA reads TGTGCCAGCAGTGGGAGGACAGGGGGATACGAGCAGTACTTC. Protein: CASSGRTGGYEQYF.

V gene TRBV12-3 or TRBV12-4 combines with J gene TRBJ1-2, with no clear D. The CDR3 covers 14 residues. The V gene lost 5 bases and the J gene lost 8 bases, with 18 bases spanning the gap. CDR3 DNA sequence: TGTGCCAGCAGTCGCGCAGGTGGCTCTTGGGGCTACACCTTC. Translated: CASSRAGGSWGYTF.

This clonotype was observed many times. The chain recombines TRBV7-8 with TRBJ2-2, with TRBD1 matching over 9 bases. The germline V gene encodes CDR1 SGHVS and CDR2 FQNEAQ. The ends lost 5 bases at V and 1 base at J; junction bases unmatched: 8. This CDR3 comprises 17 residues. CDR3 sequence: CASSPRGTGQNTGELFF. CDR3 bases: TGTGCCAGCAGCCCACGTGGGACAGGGCAGAACACCGGGGAGCTGTTTTTT.

There are many counts of this clonotype. The rearrangement joins TRBV6-5 to TRBJ1-5; maybe TRBD1 (5 bases). CDR1 is MNHEY and CDR2 is SVGAGI in the germline V gene. Trimming took off 7 bases at V and 4 bases at J, with 14 bases between the two ends. The CDR3 loop spans 14 amino acids. The CDR3 here is CASKGNSPNQPQHF. The CDR3 nucleotides are TGTGCCAGCAAGGGGAACAGCCCTAATCAGCCCCAGCATTTT.

In its sample, this clonotype was seen a few times. The V gene is TRBV20-1, the J gene TRBJ2-1; 7 nucleotides match TRBD2. The CDR3 extends over 14 amino acids. J was trimmed by 9 bases and V by 3 bases; bases with no gene match: 11. From germline, CDR1 is DFQATT and CDR2 SNEGSKA (reference sequence). CDR3 DNA: TGCAGTGCTAGTTTCGCGGGGGACTCGACTGAGCAGTTCTTC. Residues: CSASFAGDSTEQFF.

This clonotype was seen a handful of times. In nucleotides, the CDR3 is TGTGCCAGCGGGACAGGGGGCCCTTACGAGCAGTACTTC. It specifies CASGTGGPYEQYF. The chain is built from TRBV6-6 and TRBJ2-7; 12 nucleotides agree with TRBD1. J lost 4 bases, V lost 8 bases, and 3 bases had no gene match. The CDR3 runs to 13 residues. Per the germline V gene, CDR1 is MNHNY and CDR2 is SVGAGI (reference sequence).

This clonotype was picked up many times. The rearrangement joins TRBV20-1 to TRBJ1-5; TRBD1 agrees at 7 bases. The CDR3 covers 14 residues. Germline trimming cut 6 bases from V and 4 bases from J; bases unmatched to any gene: 9. CDR1 DFQATT and CDR2 SNEGSKA come from the germline V gene (reference sequence). CDR3 bases: TGCAGTGCCATGACAGGGAGAGAGAATCAGCCCCAGCATTTT. Translated: CSAMTGRENQPQHF.

At least ten counts were recorded for this clonotype. V usage is TRBV4-3 and J usage is TRBJ2-1; D might be TRBD2 (6 bases). Germline V gives CDR1 LGHNA, CDR2 YSLEER. This CDR3 comprises 13 residues. Trimming took 1 base from V and 12 from J, leaving 13 bases between them. The CDR3 bases are TGCGCCAGCAGCCAAGGCGGCGGGGTAGGGCAGTTCTTC. It specifies CASSQGGGVGQFF.

In this sample, this clonotype turned up a few times. This chain uses TRBV11-2 with TRBJ2-2, with D maybe TRBD2 (5 bases). The V end lost 4 bases, the J end lost 3 bases, and 12 bases lay between the germline ends. Germline loops: CDR1 SGHAT, CDR2 FQNNGV. The CDR3 spans 15 residues. CDR3 sequence (DNA): TGTGCCAGCAGCTGGGGAGAAACGGACACCGGGGAGCTGTTTTTT. Protein sequence: CASSWGETDTGELFF.

The sample holds a few counts of this clonotype. The rearrangement joins TRBV5-1 to TRBJ2-5; tentatively, D is TRBD2 (5 bases). The CDR3 runs 14 residues. The V end lost 3 bases, the J end lost 4 bases, and 13 bases lay between the germline ends. CDR1 SGHRS and CDR2 YFSETQ come from the germline V gene. Written as DNA, the CDR3 is TGCGCCAGCAGCTCTCCGGGAATAACAGAGACCCAGTACTTC. Amino acid sequence: CASSSPGITETQYF.

The gene calls are TRBV5-4 and TRBJ2-1; no firm D call. This CDR3 is 15 amino acids long. The germline V gene encodes CDR1 SGHNT and CDR2 YYREEE (reference sequence). V was shortened by 3 bases and J by 6 bases, with 16 bases between the two germline ends. The CDR3 reads CASSSKFSTTNEQFF. The DNA for the CDR3 is TGTGCCAGCAGCTCCAAGTTTTCCACCACCAATGAGCAGTTCTTC.

This chain uses TRBV13 with TRBJ1-5; D is perhaps TRBD1 (6 bases). The CDR3 is 14 residues long. V was cut by 2 bases and J by 5 bases, with 10 bases left in between. Germline values: CDR1 PRHDT, CDR2 FYEKMQ (reference sequence). CDR3 loop: CASSLRSGDQPQHF. DNA of the CDR3: TGTGCCAGCAGCTTAAGGTCAGGGGATCAGCCCCAGCATTTT. Complete variable domain (other parts from reference TRBV13 and TRBJ1-5): AAGVIQSPRHLIKEKRETATLKCYPIPRHDTVYWYQQGPGQDPQFLISFYEKMQSDKGSIPDRFSAQQFSDYHSELNMSSLELGDSALYFCASSLRSGDQPQHFGDGTRLSIL.

This clonotype was counted a few times. The CDR3 bases are TGTGCCAGCAGTCTCGATAGGACTGAAGCTTTCTTT. Its protein is CASSLDRTEAFF. The chain joins TRBV12-3 or TRBV12-4 to TRBJ1-1; D uncertain. CDR3 length: 12 residues. The V gene lost 5 bases and the J gene lost 5 bases, with 9 bases spanning the gap.

Many counts were recorded for this clonotype. The chain couples TRBV28 to TRBJ1-2; TRBD1 agrees at 7 bases. CDR1 is MDHEN, CDR2 SYDVKM, per germline. There are 15 residues in the CDR3. Germline trimming cut 2 bases from V and 4 bases from J; bases unmatched to any gene: 7. The CDR3 nucleotides are TGTGCCAGCAGTTTAAAATCCGACAGGGCCTATGGCTACACCTTC. This gives the protein CASSLKSDRAYGYTF.

This clonotype was recorded at least ten times. CDR3 sequence: CSAKQGKVADTQYF. The CDR3 DNA is TGCAGTGCTAAACAGGGGAAGGTAGCAGATACGCAGTATTTT. V and J are TRBV20-1 and TRBJ2-3; the match to TRBD1 covers 7 bases. Trimming cost V 4 bases and J 4 bases; bases outside gene matches: 8. CDR1 and CDR2 (germline): DFQATT, SNEGSKA (reference sequence). CDR3 length: 14 amino acids.

J is TRBJ2-5 and V is TRBV20-1, with D uncertain. The CDR3 loop spans 14 amino acids. Trimming shortened V by 3 bases and J by 5 bases, and 16 bases separated the two germline ends. Germline CDR1 reads DFQATT; CDR2 reads SNEGSKA (reference sequence). The CDR3 DNA sequence: TGCAGTGCTAGGTTGACTGGCTTCGGGGAGACCCAGTACTTC. Translated: CSARLTGFGETQYF.

This clonotype was counted between two and nine times. This chain connects TRBV12-3 or TRBV12-4 to TRBJ2-3, with D unclear. The germline V and J ends were trimmed by 6 bases and 6 bases, with 25 bases remaining between them. The CDR3 totals 17 residues. The CDR3 coding sequence is TGTGCCAGCAGCTCTATGCGGACGGCTACCTTCTCTGATACGCAGTATTTT. This translates into CASSSMRTATFSDTQYF.

In its sample, this clonotype was seen many times. The chain has TRBV9 and TRBJ1-6; 12 nucleotides line up with TRBD1. The CDR3 spans 15 residues. Germline loops: CDR1 SGDLS, CDR2 YYNGEE. V lost 2 bases to trimming and J lost 9 bases; unmatched junction nucleotides: 3. The CDR3 nucleotides are TGTGCCAGCAGCGTTGGGACAGGGGGCAGTTCACCCCTCCACTTT. Its protein is CASSVGTGGSSPLHF.

In its sample, this clonotype was seen many times. The chain employs TRBV4-3 and TRBJ2-1; a weak D match, TRBD2 (7 bases). Trimming stripped 0 bases from V and 6 bases from J, with 12 bases between. Germline loops: CDR1 LGHNA, CDR2 YSLEER. The CDR3 sequence is 15 residues long. CDR3 loop: CASSQDWGGVNEQFF. CDR3 sequence (DNA): TGCGCCAGCAGCCAAGATTGGGGGGGCGTCAATGAGCAGTTCTTC.

J is TRBJ1-1 and V is TRBV6-1; no firm D call. Germline V CDR1 and CDR2: MNHNS, SASEGT. The CDR3 has 10 amino acids. V was cut by 1 base and J by 10 bases, with 4 bases left in between. The CDR3 coding sequence is TGTGCCAGCAGTGAAGTCCGAGCTTTCTTT. Translated, it gives CASSEVRAFF.

V gene TRBV24-1 combines with J gene TRBJ2-2, with D perhaps TRBD2 (6 bases). The germline V and J ends were trimmed by 2 bases and 1 base, with 10 bases remaining between them. CDR3 size: 16 residues. Germline CDR1 and CDR2: KGHDR and SFDVKD. The CDR3 bases are TGTGCCACCAGTGATTATAAGGGAGGGAACACCGGGGAGCTGTTTTTT. This gives the protein CATSDYKGGNTGELFF.

The chain is built from TRBV6-5 and TRBJ2-5; D is perhaps TRBD2 (5 bases). This CDR3 contains 13 residues. V lost 7 bases to trimming and J lost 7 bases, with 16 bases between them. Germline V lookup: CDR1 MNHEY, CDR2 SVGAGI. Here the CDR3 reads CASTQPGVGTQYF. The CDR3 DNA sequence: TGTGCCAGCACCCAACCCGGGGTTGGGACCCAGTACTTC.

CDR3 amino acids: CASSLDRFQETQYF. In DNA form, the CDR3 reads TGTGCCAGCAGCTTGGACAGATTTCAAGAGACCCAGTACTTC. This chain uses TRBV5-4 with TRBJ2-5, with D hard to call. V was cut by 0 bases and J by 2 bases, with 8 bases left in between. The germline CDR1 and CDR2 sequences are SGHNT and YYREEE (reference sequence). The CDR3 loop spans 14 amino acids.

This clonotype was counted at least ten times. This chain connects TRBV12-3 or TRBV12-4 to TRBJ1-5; D not resolved. Between the trimmed V and J ends, which lost 2 bases and 1 base, there was a span of 9 bases. CDR3 length: 15 residues. The DNA of the CDR3 is TGTGCCAGCAGTTTATATAGGAGGAGCAATCAGCCCCAGCATTTT. It codes for CASSLYRRSNQPQHF.